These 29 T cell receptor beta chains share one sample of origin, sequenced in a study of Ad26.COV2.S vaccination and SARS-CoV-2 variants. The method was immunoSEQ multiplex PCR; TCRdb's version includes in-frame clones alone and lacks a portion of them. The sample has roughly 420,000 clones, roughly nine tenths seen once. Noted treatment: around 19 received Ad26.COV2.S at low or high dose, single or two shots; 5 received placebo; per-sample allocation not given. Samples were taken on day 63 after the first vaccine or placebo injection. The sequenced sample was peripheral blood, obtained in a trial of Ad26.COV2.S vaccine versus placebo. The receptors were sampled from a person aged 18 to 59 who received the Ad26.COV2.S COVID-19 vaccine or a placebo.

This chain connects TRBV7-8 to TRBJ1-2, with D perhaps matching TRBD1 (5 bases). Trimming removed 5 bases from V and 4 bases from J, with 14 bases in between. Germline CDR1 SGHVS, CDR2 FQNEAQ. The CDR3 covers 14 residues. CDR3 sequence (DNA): TGTGCCAGCAGCCGAGAGCGTACAGGCTATGGCTACACCTTC. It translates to CASSRERTGYGYTF.

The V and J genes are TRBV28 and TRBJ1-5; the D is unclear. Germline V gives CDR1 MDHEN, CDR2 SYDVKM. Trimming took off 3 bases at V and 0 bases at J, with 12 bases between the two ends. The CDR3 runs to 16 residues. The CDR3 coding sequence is TGTGCCAGCAGTTTGGGCAGCTATTATAGCAATCAGCCCCAGCATTTT. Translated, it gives CASSLGSYYSNQPQHF.

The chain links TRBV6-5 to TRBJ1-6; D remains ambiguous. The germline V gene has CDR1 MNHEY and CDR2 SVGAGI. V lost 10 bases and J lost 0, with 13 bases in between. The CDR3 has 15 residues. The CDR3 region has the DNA TGTGCCACCTTCCAGGATACCTCCTATAATTCACCCCTCCACTTT. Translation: CATFQDTSYNSPLHF.

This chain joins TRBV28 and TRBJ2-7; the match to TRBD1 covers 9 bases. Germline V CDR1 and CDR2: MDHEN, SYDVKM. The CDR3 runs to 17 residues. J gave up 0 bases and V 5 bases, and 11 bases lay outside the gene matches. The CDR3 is CASSPSAGTGFSYEQYF. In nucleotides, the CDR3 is TGTGCCAGCAGTCCGTCGGCCGGGACAGGGTTCTCCTACGAGCAGTACTTC.

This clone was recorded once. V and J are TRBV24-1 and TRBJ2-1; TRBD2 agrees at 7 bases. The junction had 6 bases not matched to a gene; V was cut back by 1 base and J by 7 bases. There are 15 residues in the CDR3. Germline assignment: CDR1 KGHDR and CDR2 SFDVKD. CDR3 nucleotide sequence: TGTGCCACCAGTGATTTTCAAAAACTAGCGAATGAGCAGTTCTTC. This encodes CATSDFQKLANEQFF.

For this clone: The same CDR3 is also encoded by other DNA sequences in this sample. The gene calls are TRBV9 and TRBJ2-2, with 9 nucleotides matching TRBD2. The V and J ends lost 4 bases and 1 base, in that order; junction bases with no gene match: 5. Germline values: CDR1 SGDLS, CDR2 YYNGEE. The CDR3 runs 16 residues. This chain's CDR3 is CASSTRGGGNTGELFF. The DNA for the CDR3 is TGTGCCAGCAGCACCCGCGGGGGGGGGAACACCGGGGAGCTGTTTTTT.

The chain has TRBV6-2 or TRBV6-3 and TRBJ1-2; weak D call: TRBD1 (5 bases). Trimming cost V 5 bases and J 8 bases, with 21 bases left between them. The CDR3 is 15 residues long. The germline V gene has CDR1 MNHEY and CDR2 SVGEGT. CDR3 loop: CASSRRPDSSKGYTF. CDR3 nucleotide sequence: TGTGCCAGCAGTAGAAGACCCGACAGTTCGAAAGGCTACACCTTC.

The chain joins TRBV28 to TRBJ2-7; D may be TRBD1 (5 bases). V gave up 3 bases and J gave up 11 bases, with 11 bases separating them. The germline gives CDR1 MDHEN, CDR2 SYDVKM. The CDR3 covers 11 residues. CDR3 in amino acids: CASSLVDMKYF. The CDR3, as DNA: TGTGCCAGCAGTTTGGTGGACATGAAGTACTTC.

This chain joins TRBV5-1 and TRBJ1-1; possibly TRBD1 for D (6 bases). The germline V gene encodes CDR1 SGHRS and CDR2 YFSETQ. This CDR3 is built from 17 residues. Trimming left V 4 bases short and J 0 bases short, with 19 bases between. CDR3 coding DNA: TGCGCCAGCAGCGGGGAAGGGGGGCCCGCCGTGAACACTGAAGCTTTCTTT. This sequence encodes CASSGEGGPAVNTEAFF.

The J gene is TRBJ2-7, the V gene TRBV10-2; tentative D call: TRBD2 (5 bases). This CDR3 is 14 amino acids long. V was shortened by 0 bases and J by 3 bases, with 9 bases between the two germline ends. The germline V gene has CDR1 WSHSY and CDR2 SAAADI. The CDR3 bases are TGCGCCAGCAGTGAGTCTGGTGGAGGCTACGAGCAGTACTTC. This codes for CASSESGGGYEQYF.

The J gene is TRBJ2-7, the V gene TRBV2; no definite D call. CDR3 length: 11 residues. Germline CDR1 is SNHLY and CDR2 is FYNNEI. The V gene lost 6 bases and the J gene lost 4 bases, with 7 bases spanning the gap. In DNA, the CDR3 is TGTGCCAGCAGCCTCCGTTACGAGCAGTACTTC. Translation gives CASSLRYEQYF.

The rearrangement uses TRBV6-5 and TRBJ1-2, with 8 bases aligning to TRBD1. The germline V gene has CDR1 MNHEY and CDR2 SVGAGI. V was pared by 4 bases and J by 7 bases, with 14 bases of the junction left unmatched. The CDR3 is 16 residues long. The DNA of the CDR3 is TGTGCCAGCAGTTCTCGCAGGGCAGGGGGCTATGGTGGCTACACCTTC. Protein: CASSSRRAGGYGGYTF.

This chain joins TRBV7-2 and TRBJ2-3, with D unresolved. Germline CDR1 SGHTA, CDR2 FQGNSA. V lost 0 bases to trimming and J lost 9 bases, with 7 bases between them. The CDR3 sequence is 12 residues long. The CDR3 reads CASSLAPATQYF. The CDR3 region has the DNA TGTGCCAGCAGCTTAGCACCGGCGACGCAGTATTTT.

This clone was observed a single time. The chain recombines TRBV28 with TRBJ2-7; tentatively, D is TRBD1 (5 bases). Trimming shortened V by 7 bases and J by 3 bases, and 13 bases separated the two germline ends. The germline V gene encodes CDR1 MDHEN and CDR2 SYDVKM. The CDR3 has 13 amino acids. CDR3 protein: CASNRPDLYEQYF. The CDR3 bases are TGTGCCAGCAACAGGCCCGATCTCTACGAGCAGTACTTC.

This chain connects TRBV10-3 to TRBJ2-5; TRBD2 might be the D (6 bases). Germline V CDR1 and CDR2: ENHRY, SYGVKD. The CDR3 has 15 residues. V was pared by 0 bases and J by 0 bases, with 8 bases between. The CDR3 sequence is CAISESGGDQETQYF. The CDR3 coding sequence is TGTGCCATCAGTGAGTCTGGAGGGGACCAAGAGACCCAGTACTTC.

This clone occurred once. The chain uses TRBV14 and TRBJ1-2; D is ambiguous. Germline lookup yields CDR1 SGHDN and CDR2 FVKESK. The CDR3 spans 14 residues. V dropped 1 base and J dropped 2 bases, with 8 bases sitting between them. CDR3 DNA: TGTGCCAGCAGCCAAGGGACCGCCAACTATGGCTACACCTTC. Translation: CASSQGTANYGYTF.

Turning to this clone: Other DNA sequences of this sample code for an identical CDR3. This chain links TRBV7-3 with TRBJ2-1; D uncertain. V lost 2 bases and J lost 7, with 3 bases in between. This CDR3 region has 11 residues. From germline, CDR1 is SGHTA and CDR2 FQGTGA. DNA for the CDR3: TGTGCCAGCAGCTTAGGTAATGAGCAGTTCTTC. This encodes CASSLGNEQFF.

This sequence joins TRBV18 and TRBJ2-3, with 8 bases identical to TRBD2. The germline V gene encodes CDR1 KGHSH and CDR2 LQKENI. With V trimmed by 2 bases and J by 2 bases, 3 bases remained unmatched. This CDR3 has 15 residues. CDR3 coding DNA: TGTGCCAGCTCACCAACGGGGGGGGCCACAGATACGCAGTATTTT. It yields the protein CASSPTGGATDTQYF.

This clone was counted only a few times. DNA for the CDR3: TGTGCCAGCAGCTTAGGAGCGAGAGATACGCAGTATTTT. Translated: CASSLGARDTQYF. The V and J genes are TRBV11-2 and TRBJ2-3; D remains ambiguous. Germline V gives CDR1 SGHAT, CDR2 FQNNGV. The length of the CDR3 is 13 residues. The germline V and J ends were trimmed by 1 base and 5 bases, with 7 bases remaining between them.

CDR3 sequence reads: CASSNRGRDSPLHF. Here the CDR3 DNA reads TGTGCCAGCAGTAACAGGGGTAGGGATTCACCCCTCCACTTT. The chain recombines TRBV6-5 with TRBJ1-6; 7 bases line up with TRBD1. There are 14 residues in the CDR3. The germline gives CDR1 MNHEY, CDR2 SVGAGI. V shed 5 bases and J 8 bases; nucleotides not matched to a gene: 6.

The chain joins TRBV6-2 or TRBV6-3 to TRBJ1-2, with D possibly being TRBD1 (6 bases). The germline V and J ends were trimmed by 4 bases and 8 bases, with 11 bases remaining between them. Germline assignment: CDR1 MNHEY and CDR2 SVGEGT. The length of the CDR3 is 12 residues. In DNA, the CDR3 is TGTGCCAGCAGTTTCACAGGGACCGGCTACACCTTC. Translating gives CASSFTGTGYTF.

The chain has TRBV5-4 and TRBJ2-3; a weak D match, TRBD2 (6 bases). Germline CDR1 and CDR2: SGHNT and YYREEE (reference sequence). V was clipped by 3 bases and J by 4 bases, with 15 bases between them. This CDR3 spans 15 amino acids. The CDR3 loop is CASSSPGGVADTQYF. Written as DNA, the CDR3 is TGTGCCAGCAGCTCTCCAGGCGGGGTAGCAGATACGCAGTATTTT.

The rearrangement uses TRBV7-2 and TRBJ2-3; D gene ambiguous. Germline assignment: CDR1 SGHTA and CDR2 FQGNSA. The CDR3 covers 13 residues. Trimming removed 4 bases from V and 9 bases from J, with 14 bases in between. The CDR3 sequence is CASSSAAAWTQYF. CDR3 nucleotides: TGTGCCAGCAGCTCCGCAGCCGCATGGACGCAGTATTTT.

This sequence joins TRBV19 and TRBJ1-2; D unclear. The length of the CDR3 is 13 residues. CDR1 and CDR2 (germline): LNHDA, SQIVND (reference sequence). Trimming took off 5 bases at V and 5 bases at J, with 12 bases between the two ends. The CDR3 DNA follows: TGTGCCAGTAGTCCAAGGGTCCTATATGGCTACACCTTC. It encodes CASSPRVLYGYTF.

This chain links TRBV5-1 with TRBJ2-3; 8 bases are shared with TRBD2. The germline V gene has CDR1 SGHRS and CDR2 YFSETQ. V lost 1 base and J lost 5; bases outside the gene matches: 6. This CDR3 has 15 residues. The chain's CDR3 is CASSLSPGGRDTQYF. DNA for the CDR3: TGCGCCAGCAGCTTGAGCCCGGGGGGGCGAGATACGCAGTATTTT.

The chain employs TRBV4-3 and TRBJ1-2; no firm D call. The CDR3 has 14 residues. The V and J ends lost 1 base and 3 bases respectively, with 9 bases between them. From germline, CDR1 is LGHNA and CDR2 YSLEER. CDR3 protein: CASSQVKGHYGYTF. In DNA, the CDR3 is TGCGCCAGCAGCCAAGTGAAAGGACACTATGGCTACACCTTC.

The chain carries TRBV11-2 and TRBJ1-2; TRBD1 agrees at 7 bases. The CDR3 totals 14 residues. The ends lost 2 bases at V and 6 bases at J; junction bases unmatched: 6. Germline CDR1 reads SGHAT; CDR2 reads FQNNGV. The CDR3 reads CASSLYPGGDGYTF. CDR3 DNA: TGTGCCAGCAGCTTATACCCAGGGGGAGATGGCTACACCTTC.

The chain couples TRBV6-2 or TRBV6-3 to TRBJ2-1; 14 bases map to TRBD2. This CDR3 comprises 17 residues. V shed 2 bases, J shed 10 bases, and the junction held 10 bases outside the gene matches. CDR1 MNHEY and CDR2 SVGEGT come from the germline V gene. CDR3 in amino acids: CASSYPRTSGRRGEQFF. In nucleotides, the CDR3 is TGTGCCAGCAGTTACCCCCGGACTAGCGGGAGGAGAGGGGAGCAGTTCTTC.

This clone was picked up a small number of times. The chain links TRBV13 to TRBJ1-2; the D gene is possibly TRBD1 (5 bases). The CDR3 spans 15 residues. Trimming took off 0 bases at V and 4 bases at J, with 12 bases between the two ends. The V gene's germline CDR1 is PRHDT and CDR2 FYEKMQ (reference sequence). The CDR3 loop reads CASSLGGRAGYGYTF. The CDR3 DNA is TGTGCCAGCAGCTTAGGGGGGCGGGCAGGCTATGGCTACACCTTC.